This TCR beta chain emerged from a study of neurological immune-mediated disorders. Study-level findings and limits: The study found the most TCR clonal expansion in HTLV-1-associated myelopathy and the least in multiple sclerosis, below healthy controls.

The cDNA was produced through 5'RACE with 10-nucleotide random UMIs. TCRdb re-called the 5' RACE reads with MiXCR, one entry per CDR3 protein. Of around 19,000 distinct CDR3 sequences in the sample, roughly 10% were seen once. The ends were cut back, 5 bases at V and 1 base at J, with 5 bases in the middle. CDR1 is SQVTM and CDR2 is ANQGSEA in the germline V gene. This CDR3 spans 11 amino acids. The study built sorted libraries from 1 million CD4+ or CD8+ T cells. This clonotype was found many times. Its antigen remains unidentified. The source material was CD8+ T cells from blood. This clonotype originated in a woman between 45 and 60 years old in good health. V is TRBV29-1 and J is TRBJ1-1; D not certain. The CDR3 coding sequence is TGCAGCGTTAACAAGAACACTGAAGCTTTCTTT. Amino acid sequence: CSVNKNTEAFF.